This T cell receptor (beta chain) was sequenced during a study of blood T cell repertoires in COVID-19. Study at large: Samples of COVID-19 (acute and convalescent) were obtained from the United States, Italy and Spain. Sample material is recorded as cDNA or gDNA derived from T cells, B-cell-depleted T cells, or PBMCs.

Original processing notes: Reference gene primer amplification gave nucleated cell count estimates. The assay was immunoSEQ multiplex PCR, and TCRdb's table has in-frame clones only and misses some. V, J and clone size are taken as reported in that table, and D and trimming were inferred from the DNA itself. Seen here are 150,000 to 200,000 clones, more than 85% observed once, and the top ten hold 0.99%. This clone was seen a single time. V dropped 3 bases and J dropped 5 bases, with 9 bases sitting between them. From germline, CDR1 is KGHDR and CDR2 SFDVKD. There are 13 residues in the CDR3. The V gene is TRBV24-1, the J gene TRBJ1-1; D remains ambiguous. The clonotype was recovered from a man younger than 35 with acute or convalescent COVID-19. Source material: peripheral blood. CDR3 region: CATSDPPGTEAFF. For the CDR3, the DNA is TGTGCCACCAGTGATCCTCCGGGGACTGAAGCTTTCTTT.